The next 7 T cell receptor beta chains were all read from a single sample in a study of T cell responses to AZD1222 COVID-19 vaccine. The table came from immunoSEQ multiplex PCR; TCRdb's copy has only in-frame clones and leaves some out. The sample includes 85,000 to 95,000 clones, around 90% of them seen just once. The sample here was peripheral blood, taken on day 0 of AZD1222 vaccination. The source is an adult in good health.

As for this clone: Other DNA sequences from this sample encode an identical CDR3 as well. The chain combines TRBV7-3 with TRBJ1-5; D perhaps matches TRBD1 (6 bases). Per the germline V gene, CDR1 is SGHTA and CDR2 is FQGTGA. V was cut by 3 bases and J by 2 bases, with 8 bases left in between. This CDR3 is built from 14 residues. The CDR3 sequence: CASSLTGGNQPQHF. The CDR3 nucleotides are TGTGCCAGCAGCTTGACAGGTGGCAATCAGCCCCAGCATTTT.

This clone is a singleton in its sample. The rearrangement uses TRBV2 and TRBJ1-1, with a weak D call TRBD1 (6 bases). Trimming cost V 2 bases and J 0 bases, with 10 bases left between them. From germline, CDR1 is SNHLY and CDR2 FYNNEI. This CDR3 spans 15 amino acids. The CDR3: CASSEFRGMNTEAFF. In DNA, the CDR3 is TGTGCCAGCAGTGAATTCAGGGGTATGAACACTGAAGCTTTCTTT.

The chain joins TRBV5-1 to TRBJ1-2, with TRBD1 identical over 7 bases. Looked up from germline, CDR1 is SGHRS and CDR2 is YFSETQ. This CDR3 is built from 15 residues. J lost 1 base, V lost 2 bases, and 5 bases had no gene match. DNA of the CDR3: TGCGCCAGCAGCTTACAGGGGCTAGGTAACTATGGCTACACCTTC. It encodes CASSLQGLGNYGYTF.

The V gene is TRBV7-2, the J gene TRBJ2-7; D ambiguous. CDR1 and CDR2 (germline): SGHTA, FQGNSA. V lost 1 base and J 2 bases, leaving 18 bases between the germline ends. The CDR3 contains 17 residues. CDR3 DNA: TGTGCCAGCAGCTTAGATGGCTGGGCCTCCCAAACCTACGAGCAGTACTTC. Translating gives CASSLDGWASQTYEQYF. The whole variable domain, remainder taken from reference TRBV7-2 and TRBJ2-7, is GAGVSQSPSNKVTEKGKDVELRCDPISGHTALYWYRQSLGQGLEFLIYFQGNSAPDKSGLPSDRFSAERTGGSVSTLTIQRTQQEDSAVYLCASSLDGWASQTYEQYFGPGTRLTVT.

The count of this clone is one. The chain has TRBV6-5 and TRBJ2-7, with 7 bases that match TRBD1. Per germline, CDR1 MNHEY and CDR2 SVGAGI. The CDR3 runs 15 residues. V shed 0 bases and J 3 bases; nucleotides not matched to a gene: 5. CDR3 nucleotides: TGTGCCAGCAGTTACTCGAGGGGGCTGAACTACGAGCAGTACTTC. As protein: CASSYSRGLNYEQYF.

The CDR3 loop is CSAYTGWGEKLFF. The DNA for the CDR3 is TGCAGCGCCTATACAGGGTGGGGTGAAAAACTGTTTTTT. The V call is TRBV29-1, the J call TRBJ1-4; tentative D call: TRBD1 (6 bases). Trimming took off 7 bases at V and 7 bases at J, with 16 bases between the two ends. This CDR3 contains 13 residues. Germline V gene lookup returns CDR1 SQVTM and CDR2 ANQGSEA.

The chain joins TRBV4-1 to TRBJ1-1; 7 bases fit TRBD1. The CDR3 loop spans 14 amino acids. CDR1 is MGHRA and CDR2 is YSYEKL in the germline V gene. The J segment lost 2 bases and the V segment lost 6 bases, leaving 6 bases of the junction unmatched. CDR3 coding DNA: TGCGCCAGCAGTCCAACAGGGGTTAACACTGAAGCTTTCTTT. Protein sequence: CASSPTGVNTEAFF.